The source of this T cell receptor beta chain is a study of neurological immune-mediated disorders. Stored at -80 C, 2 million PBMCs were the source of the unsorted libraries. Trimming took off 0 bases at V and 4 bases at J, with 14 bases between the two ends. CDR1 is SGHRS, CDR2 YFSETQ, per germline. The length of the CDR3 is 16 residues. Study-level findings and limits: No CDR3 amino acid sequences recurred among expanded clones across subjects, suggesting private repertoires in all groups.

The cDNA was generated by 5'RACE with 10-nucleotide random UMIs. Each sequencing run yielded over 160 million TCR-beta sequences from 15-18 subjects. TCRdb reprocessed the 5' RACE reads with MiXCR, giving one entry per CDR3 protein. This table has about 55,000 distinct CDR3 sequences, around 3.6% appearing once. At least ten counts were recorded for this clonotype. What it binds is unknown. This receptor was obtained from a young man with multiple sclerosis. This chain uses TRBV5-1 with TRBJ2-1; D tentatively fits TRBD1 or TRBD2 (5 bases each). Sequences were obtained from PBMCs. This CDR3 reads CASSLGGRDRYNEQFF. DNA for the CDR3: TGCGCCAGCAGCTTGGGCGGTCGGGACCGATACAATGAGCAGTTCTTC.